This TCR beta chain was retrieved from a study of cytotoxic CD8 clonotypes in ibrutinib-treated CLL. This table comes from immunoSEQ multiplex PCR, and its TCRdb copy is limited to in-frame clones, with some not included. Found here are around 20,000 clones, around 74% of them singletons; the top ten hold around 7.9%. The sequence derives from a human donor with chronic lymphocytic leukemia. The sample consisted of PBMCs, taken before ibrutinib treatment.

The CDR3 nucleotides are TGTGCCAGCAGCTTTCGAGCTGAAGCTTTCTTT. Protein product: CASSFRAEAFF. The rearrangement joins TRBV5-6 to TRBJ1-1; D gene unclear. The CDR3 totals 11 residues. Germline V lookup: CDR1 SGHDT, CDR2 YYEEEE. V was pared by 2 bases and J by 6 bases, with 5 bases between. Full variable domain (missing parts from reference TRBV5-6 and TRBJ1-1): DAGVTQSPTHLIKTRGQQVTLRCSPKSGHDTVSWYQQALGQGPQFIFQYYEEEERQRGNFPDRFSGHQFPNYSSELNVNALLLGDSALYLCASSFRAEAFFGQGTRLTVV.